This TCR beta chain was captured in a study of human T cells and chemical hapten exposure. Study as a whole: Each patient's scalp received weekly diphenylcyclopropenone throughout the approximately 25-week study. Among samples, TCR yields varied mainly because of small differences in pooled library volume. Whole-study results and caveats: Controls formed significantly fewer large CDR3 similarity clusters than expanded TCRs did.

In its sample, this clonotype was seen a few times. As yet, its antigen is unknown. Time point here: patch test 3, about 24 weeks after DPC sensitization. As for treatment: therapeutic diphenylcyclopropenone sensitization with weekly scalp DPC. Per the original data handling: Counting gave a median of around 90,000 TCRs per sample, with values ranging from roughly 20,000 to 750,000. TCRdb fed the RACE reads into MiXCR, producing one record per CDR3 protein. TCRdb, not the authors, supplied the V and J calls. The table has 95,000 to 150,000 distinct CDR3 sequences, over 9% seen once; the top ten hold approximately 2.5%. The clonotype originates from a woman in her 50s with alopecia areata. Some clones in this sample may be carry-over from other donors' samples. Sequences were derived from whole blood, sampled in connection with sensitization to the hapten diphenylcyclopropenone (DPC).

This CDR3 is CASSYPFSHGSPLHF. DNA of the CDR3: TGTGCCAGCAGTTACCCGTTCTCACACGGGTCACCCCTCCACTTT. V and J are TRBV28 and TRBJ1-6, with D uncertain. CDR1 and CDR2 (germline): MDHEN, SYDVKM. This CDR3 is built from 15 residues. V was clipped by 4 bases and J by 10 bases, with 17 bases between them. Full variable domain (missing parts from reference TRBV28 and TRBJ1-6): DVKVTQSSRYLVKRTGEKVFLECVQDMDHENMFWYRQDPGLGLRLIYFSYDVKMKEKGDIPEGYSVSREKKERFSLILESASTNQTSMYLCASSYPFSHGSPLHFGNGTRLTVT.